This T cell receptor (beta chain) comes out of a study of blood T cell repertoires in COVID-19. Study information: Acute-phase and convalescent COVID-19 samples originated in the United States, Italy and Spain. T cells, B-cell-depleted T cells, or PBMCs supplied cDNA or gDNA.

Those enrolled in Seattle joined during active infection and were followed longitudinally afterward. Sequencing used immunoSEQ multiplex PCR; TCRdb keeps in-frame clones, though not all of them. The data hold 40,000 to 60,000 clones, with approximately 84% observed a single time. CDR1 is SEHNR and CDR2 is FQNEAQ in the germline V gene (reference sequence). V lost 5 bases, J lost 6 bases, and 2 bases stayed unmatched. This CDR3 has 12 amino acids. This sequence was found in a woman aged 80 or over with COVID-19, enrolled during active disease. The sequencing sample was made of peripheral blood. The V gene is TRBV7-9, the J gene TRBJ1-2; TRBD1 matches 8 bases. The CDR3: CASSLTGDGYTF. CDR3 bases: TGTGCCAGCAGCCTGACAGGGGATGGCTACACCTTC.